The clone carrying this T cell receptor (beta chain) was picked up one time. The sample belongs to a study of shared clonotypes between healthy human individuals. Whole-study context: Each donor contributed plates that comprised three CD4 naive, three CD4 memory, two CD8 naive and one CD8 memory.

Original methodology: Filtering differed, since immunoSEQ gave only junction sequences and no quality scores. Profiled with immunoSEQ multiplex PCR; TCRdb holds only in-frame clones, not every one. D and trimming were read from the DNA, whereas the V and J calls and clone size are those reported in that table. The sample lists roughly 2.2 million clones, less than 95% occurring once. Only Caucasian adults living in Nashville, Tennessee served as donors. In the CD4+ fraction, cells were divided into CD45RA+ naive and CD45RA-negative memory subsets. V was clipped by 10 bases and J by 4 bases; unmatched bases: 6. Looked up from germline, CDR1 is SNHLY and CDR2 is FYNNEI. This CDR3 spans 13 amino acids.

Specimen: naive CD4+ T cells from PBMCs. Subset here: CD45RA+ positively selected. The J gene is TRBJ2-1, the V gene TRBV2, with 8 positions matching TRBD2. The TCR sequence derives from a man in his late teens or twenties in good health. Some clones in this sample may be carry-over from other donors' samples. CDR3 in amino acids: CATSAGGYNEQFF. The CDR3 DNA sequence: TGTGCCACCTCGGCGGGAGGTTACAATGAGCAGTTCTTC.